This T cell receptor (beta chain) was sequenced during a study of cytomegalovirus exposure and HLA in healthy donors. On the study more broadly: Sequencing of approximately 190 million T cells in an earlier analysis found 100 million to 140 million unique TCR beta sequences.

This CDR3 comprises 14 residues. The trim removed 0 bases at V and 7 bases at J, leaving 4 bases unmatched. The germline gives CDR1 SGDLS, CDR2 YYNGEE. 13 Jbeta primers and 60 Vbeta primers were used for the PCR. Sequencing used immunoSEQ multiplex PCR; TCRdb keeps in-frame clones, though not all of them. The sample has over 100,000 clones; approximately 80% are singletons. This receptor was identified in a man between 35 and 55 years old in good health and CMV-seropositive. The gene calls are TRBV9 and TRBJ2-3; 8 bases are a match to TRBD2. The sequenced sample consisted of PBMCs. The CDR3 loop is CASSVGSGDYTQYF. In DNA, the CDR3 is TGTGCCAGCAGCGTAGGTAGCGGGGATTATACGCAGTATTTT.